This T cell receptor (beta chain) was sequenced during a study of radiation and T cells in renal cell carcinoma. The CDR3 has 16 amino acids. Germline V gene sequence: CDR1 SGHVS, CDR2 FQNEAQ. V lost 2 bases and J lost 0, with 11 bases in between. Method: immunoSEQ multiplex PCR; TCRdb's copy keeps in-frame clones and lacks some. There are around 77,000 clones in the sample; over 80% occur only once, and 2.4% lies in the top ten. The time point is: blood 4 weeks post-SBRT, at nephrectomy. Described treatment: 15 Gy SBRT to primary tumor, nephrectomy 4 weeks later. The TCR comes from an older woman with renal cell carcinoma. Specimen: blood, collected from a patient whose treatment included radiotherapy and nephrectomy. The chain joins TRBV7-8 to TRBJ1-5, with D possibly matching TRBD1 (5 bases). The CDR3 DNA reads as TGTGCCAGCAGCTTACAGGGACGATATAGCAATCAGCCCCAGCATTTT. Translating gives CASSLQGRYSNQPQHF.